The 11 T cell receptor beta chains below come from one sample, sequenced in a study of CD8 T cells in Susac syndrome. It was with random hexamers that about 0.45 to 1 ug RNA was reverse transcribed. MiXCR was run by TCRdb on the immunoSEQ multiplex PCR reads, yielding one entry per CDR3 protein. The data show about 29,000 distinct CDR3 sequences, about 95% seen once. Sequenced: CD8+ T cells from PBMCs. The receptors derive from a human donor in good health.

The rearrangement uses TRBV20-1 and TRBJ1-2; perhaps TRBD1 as D (6 bases). This CDR3 has 15 residues. Germline-derived CDR1 and CDR2 are DFQATT and SNEGSKA (reference sequence). The V end was cut by 0 bases, the J end by 8 bases, with 19 bases between. CDR3: CSARDPQGTMEGYTF. CDR3 nucleotide sequence: TGCAGTGCTAGAGACCCCCAGGGGACGATGGAGGGCTACACCTTC.

The J gene is TRBJ1-1, the V gene TRBV7-2; D may be TRBD1 (6 bases). V shed 5 bases and J shed 0 bases, with 13 bases lying between them. Germline V gives CDR1 SGHTA, CDR2 FQGNSA. CDR3 size: 15 residues. The CDR3 DNA reads TGTGCCAGCAGCCCATTAACAGGGATGAACACTGAAGCTTTCTTT. As protein: CASSPLTGMNTEAFF. The complete variable domain, with remaining parts taken from reference TRBV7-2 and TRBJ1-1, reads GAGVSQSPSNKVTEKGKDVELRCDPISGHTALYWYRQSLGQGLEFLIYFQGNSAPDKSGLPSDRFSAERTGGSVSTLTIQRTQQEDSAVYLCASSPLTGMNTEAFFGQGTRLTVV.

The chain joins TRBV28 to TRBJ1-6; possibly TRBD1 for D (6 bases). CDR1 and CDR2 from the germline V gene are MDHEN and SYDVKM. The CDR3 contains 14 residues. V gave up 8 bases and J gave up 8 bases, with 16 bases separating them. CDR3 in amino acids: CASRLQGPDSPLHF. The CDR3 DNA reads as TGTGCCAGCCGATTACAGGGTCCGGATTCACCCCTCCACTTT.

The chain joins TRBV4-1 to TRBJ1-1; D unclear. Trimming left V 2 bases short and J 7 bases short, with 14 bases between. This CDR3 contains 14 residues. The germline gives CDR1 MGHRA, CDR2 YSYEKL. The CDR3 DNA is TGCGCCAGCAGCCAAAGCCTATATGAACATGAAGCTTTCTTT. Protein: CASSQSLYEHEAFF.

The rearrangement joins TRBV4-3 to TRBJ1-3; the D gene is possibly TRBD1 (6 bases). Trimming took 3 bases from V and 0 from J, leaving 12 bases between them. This CDR3 has 16 amino acids. Looked up from germline, CDR1 is LGHNA and CDR2 is YSLEER. CDR3 amino acids: CASSQGGRSSGNTIYF. In DNA form, the CDR3 reads TGCGCCAGCAGCCAGGGGGGCAGGAGCTCTGGAAACACCATATATTTT.

The chain recombines TRBV7-9 with TRBJ1-1; unclear D gene. From germline, CDR1 is SEHNR and CDR2 FQNEAQ (reference sequence). V lost 4 bases and J 5 bases, leaving 17 bases between the germline ends. The CDR3 runs to 15 residues. The CDR3 sequence is CASSSPWREKTEAFF. CDR3 in DNA: TGTGCCAGCAGCTCCCCTTGGAGGGAGAAGACTGAAGCTTTCTTT.

The chain has TRBV7-6 and TRBJ1-3; no clear D gene. The CDR3 length is 13 residues. CDR1 SGHVS and CDR2 FNYEAQ come from the germline V gene. Trimming removed 5 bases at V and 6 bases at J, with 11 bases between. This chain's CDR3 is CASSLVGENTIYF. In nucleotides, the CDR3 is TGTGCCAGCAGCCTGGTGGGCGAAAACACCATATATTTT. The full variable domain, completed using reference TRBV7-6 and TRBJ1-3, is GAGVSQSPRYKVTKRGQDVALRCDPISGHVSLYWYRQALGQGPEFLTYFNYEAQQDKSGLPNDRFSAERPEGSISTLTIQRTEQRDSAMYRCASSLVGENTIYFGEGSWLTVV.

The rearrangement links TRBV7-9 to TRBJ2-5; the D gene could be TRBD1 or TRBD2 (6 bases each). The CDR3 runs 16 residues. V lost 6 bases and J lost 4, with 21 bases in between. CDR1 and CDR2 (germline): SEHNR, FQNEAQ (reference sequence). The CDR3 protein is CASSFINTGASETQYF. CDR3 in DNA: TGTGCCAGCAGTTTCATCAATACGGGGGCCTCAGAGACCCAGTACTTC.

V gene TRBV20-1 combines with J gene TRBJ2-1; TRBD2 aligns across 9 bases. The length of the CDR3 is 14 residues. V lost 1 base to trimming and J lost 5 bases; unmatched junction nucleotides: 3. Germline-derived CDR1 and CDR2 are DFQATT and SNEGSKA (reference sequence). CDR3 residues: CSARGGLADNEQFF. The CDR3 nucleotides read TGCAGTGCTAGAGGGGGACTAGCAGACAATGAGCAGTTCTTC.

The rearrangement links TRBV4-3 to TRBJ1-2; D is undetermined. Trimming stripped 1 base from V and 2 bases from J, with 11 bases between. The germline gives CDR1 LGHNA, CDR2 YSLEER. This CDR3 is 15 amino acids long. CDR3 in amino acids: CASSQGLGGNYGYTF. DNA of the CDR3: TGCGCCAGCAGCCAAGGACTTGGAGGCAACTATGGCTACACCTTC.

J is TRBJ1-6 and V is TRBV2; D possibly corresponds to TRBD1 (6 bases). Germline CDR1 reads SNHLY; CDR2 reads FYNNEI. The V gene lost 7 bases and the J gene lost 8 bases, with 15 bases spanning the gap. This CDR3 is built from 14 residues. CDR3 bases: TGTGCCAGCACCGGGGGGGACACGGATTCACCCCTCCACTTT. Amino acid sequence: CASTGGDTDSPLHF.